Presented here are 14 T cell receptor beta chains from one specimen sequenced in a study of graft-versus-host responses after intestinal transplantation. The antigens for these receptors are not known. Measured with immunoSEQ multiplex PCR; TCRdb has only the in-frame clones, and not every one. The repertoire includes 50,000 to 75,000 clones, 90% to 95% of them detected once, and 0.35% to 0.45% sits in the top ten. This sample comprised unstimulated CD4+ T cells sorted from spleen or lymph node cells, obtained before transplant. The receptor set was obtained from a human donor who was the organ donor for an intestinal transplant.

CDR3: CASSLHFSTDTQYF. CDR3 nucleotides: TGTGCCAGCAGCTTGCACTTTAGCACAGATACGCAGTATTTT. This chain joins TRBV5-4 and TRBJ2-3, with D hard to call. CDR3 length: 14 amino acids. The germline V gene has CDR1 SGHNT and CDR2 YYREEE (reference sequence). V gave up 1 base and J gave up 0 bases, with 6 bases separating them.

The V call is TRBV6-4, the J call TRBJ2-5; a possible D gene is TRBD1 (6 bases). The closer fit of TRBJ2-7 to the DNA end suggests the J call may be wrong. The V gene's germline CDR1 is MRHNA and CDR2 SNTAGT. This CDR3 has 13 amino acids. The CDR3 is CASSLTGLCEQYF. Written as DNA, the CDR3 is TGTGCCAGCAGTTTAACAGGGCTCTGCGAGCAGTACTTC.

The chain uses TRBV11-3 and TRBJ1-2; no definite D call. The V gene lost 3 bases and the J gene lost 4 bases, with 21 bases spanning the gap. CDR3 length: 17 residues. Germline V gene sequence: CDR1 SGHNT, CDR2 YENEEA. CDR3: CASSLVADLGKIYGYTF. CDR3 coding DNA: TGTGCCAGCAGCTTGGTAGCCGATCTCGGAAAGATCTATGGCTACACCTTC. The whole variable domain, filled in from reference TRBV11-3 and TRBJ1-2, reads EAGVVQSPRYKIIEKKQPVAFWCNPISGHNTLYWYLQNLGQGPELLIRYENEEAVDDSQLPKDRFSAERLKGVDSTLKIQPAELGDSAVYLCASSLVADLGKIYGYTFGSGTRLTVV.

The chain recombines TRBV4-2 with TRBJ1-4, with D maybe TRBD1 (6 bases). Deletions cut 2 bases from V and 8 bases from J, with 21 bases between. Germline V gene sequence: CDR1 LGHNA, CDR2 YNFKEQ. CDR3 length equals 17 residues. CDR3 sequence reads: CASSQSRSRGRREKLFF. The CDR3 nucleotides are TGTGCCAGCAGCCAAAGCCGCAGTCGGGGGCGCAGGGAAAAACTGTTTTTT.

V usage is TRBV6-7 and J usage is TRBJ2-6, with TRBD1 matching 8 bases. TRBV6-7 is classed as an ORF, of uncertain function. Trimming took 2 bases from V and 2 from J; bases not matched to a gene: 17. The CDR3 has 21 residues. The CDR3 DNA follows: TGTGCCAGCAGTTACCCCTCCCTATGGACAGGGAGAAACCCTGGGGCCAACGTCCTGACTTTC. This codes for CASSYPSLWTGRNPGANVLTF.

The chain recombines TRBV4-1 with TRBJ2-5; 12 nucleotides line up with TRBD2. The CDR3 is 17 amino acids. V was clipped by 3 bases and J by 4 bases; unmatched bases: 9. In germline, CDR1 is MGHRA, CDR2 YSYEKL. CDR3 protein: CASSQLAGGPARETQYF. CDR3 in DNA: TGCGCCAGCAGCCAGCTAGCGGGGGGGCCGGCTCGAGAGACCCAGTACTTC.

The chain uses TRBV7-2 and TRBJ1-1, with no clear D. Germline V gene lookup returns CDR1 SGHTA and CDR2 FQGNSA. There are 15 residues in the CDR3. Trimming took off 2 bases at V and 1 base at J, with 11 bases between the two ends. The CDR3 sequence: CASSLSWGRNTEAFF. The CDR3 DNA reads as TGTGCCAGCAGCTTATCGTGGGGAAGGAACACTGAAGCTTTCTTT. Supplemented by reference TRBV7-2 and TRBJ1-1, the full variable domain reads GAGVSQSPSNKVTEKGKDVELRCDPISGHTALYWYRQSLGQGLEFLIYFQGNSAPDKSGLPSDRFSAERTGGSVSTLTIQRTQQEDSAVYLCASSLSWGRNTEAFFGQGTRLTVV.

The rearrangement uses TRBV27 and TRBJ1-4; weak D call: TRBD1 (5 bases). The CDR3 is 15 amino acids. V lost 7 bases and J 8 bases, leaving 20 bases between the germline ends. The germline CDR1 and CDR2 sequences are MNHEY and SMNVEV (reference sequence). CDR3 bases: TGTGCCAGCAAAGCGACAGCCCGGGGCGAGGAAAAACTGTTTTTT. Translated, it gives CASKATARGEEKLFF.

The chain recombines TRBV7-2 with TRBJ2-7; D ambiguous. Germline CDR1 SGHTA, CDR2 FQGNSA. The CDR3 is 13 residues long. V lost 5 bases, J lost 0 bases, and 8 bases lay in between. The CDR3 DNA is TGTGCCAGCAGCCTCCTCGCCTCCTACGAGCAGTACTTC. It is translated as CASSLLASYEQYF.

The chain links TRBV27 to TRBJ2-6; TRBD1 matches at 8 bases. Germline loops: CDR1 MNHEY, CDR2 SMNVEV (reference sequence). V dropped 5 bases and J dropped 5; count of bases not matched to a gene: 5. CDR3 length: 15 amino acids. In DNA, the CDR3 is TGTGCCAGCAGTCCCGGACAGGGAAGGGCCAACGTCCTGACTTTC. It codes for CASSPGQGRANVLTF.

V usage is TRBV7-2 and J usage is TRBJ1-2, with D perhaps matching TRBD1 (6 bases). V shed 5 bases and J shed 8 bases, with 18 bases lying between them. Per germline, CDR1 SGHTA and CDR2 FQGNSA. The length of the CDR3 is 14 residues. CDR3 loop: CASSPPQQGQGYTF. The CDR3 nucleotides read TGTGCCAGCAGCCCACCGCAACAGGGACAAGGCTACACCTTC.

This clone was recorded a few times. For the CDR3, the DNA is TGTGCCAGCAGCGTAGGGGATGGATACAACTATGGCTACACCTTC. It encodes CASSVGDGYNYGYTF. V usage is TRBV9 and J usage is TRBJ1-2; D gene unclear. Germline V gives CDR1 SGDLS, CDR2 YYNGEE. The CDR3 covers 15 residues. V lost 0 bases and J 2 bases, leaving 11 bases between the germline ends.

The chain joins TRBV5-6 to TRBJ1-2; D is possibly TRBD1 (5 bases). V lost 0 bases to trimming and J lost 5 bases, with 11 bases between them. Germline V gives CDR1 SGHDT, CDR2 YYEEEE. CDR3 size: 14 residues. The CDR3 protein is CASSLGVPGYGYTF. The CDR3 region has the DNA TGTGCCAGCAGCTTGGGTGTGCCAGGGTATGGCTACACCTTC.

The chain couples TRBV5-4 to TRBJ1-1; 10 bases fit TRBD1. The V gene end was trimmed by 3 bases and the J gene end by 5 bases; junction bases not matched to a gene: 4. The CDR3 contains 14 residues. CDR1 is SGHNT and CDR2 is YYREEE in the germline V gene (reference sequence). The CDR3 bases are TGTGCCAGCAGCTCCCGACAGGGGGCGACTGAAGCTTTCTTT. Its translation is CASSSRQGATEAFF.